These 27 T cell receptor beta chains came from one sample sequenced in a study of blood T cell repertoires in COVID-19. The assay was immunoSEQ multiplex PCR, and TCRdb's table has in-frame clones only and misses some. The sample comprises tens of thousands of clones, roughly four fifths of which are singletons, and 28% rests with the top ten. Specimen: peripheral blood. Receptors were obtained from a woman older than 75 with acute or convalescent COVID-19.

The V and J genes are TRBV3-1 (or the pseudogene TRBV3-2) and TRBJ1-6, with D possibly TRBD1 on 5 matching bases. Trimming removed 1 base from V and 9 bases from J, with 7 bases in between. The V gene's germline CDR1 is LGHDT and CDR2 YNNKEL (reference sequence). This CDR3 is built from 13 residues. The CDR3 loop reads CASSQVRASPLHF. The CDR3 DNA reads TGTGCCAGCAGCCAAGTCAGGGCTTCACCCCTCCACTTT.

The chain has TRBV11-3 and TRBJ2-2; a possible D gene is TRBD2 (7 bases). This CDR3 spans 15 amino acids. Deletions cut 7 bases from V and 3 bases from J, with 15 bases between. Germline CDR1 is SGHNT and CDR2 is YENEEA. The DNA of the CDR3 is TGTGCCAGCACCGCCCGGGGGGCAGACACCGGGGAGCTGTTTTTT. Translation gives CASTARGADTGELFF.

V usage is TRBV9 and J usage is TRBJ2-7; 11 nucleotides agree with TRBD2. CDR3 size: 16 residues. V shed 3 bases and J 5 bases; nucleotides not matched to a gene: 10. The germline CDR1 and CDR2 sequences are SGDLS and YYNGEE. This chain's CDR3 is CASSAFISGRGDEQYF. The CDR3 bases are TGTGCCAGCAGCGCCTTTATTAGCGGGAGGGGCGACGAGCAGTACTTC.

The CDR3 region has the DNA TGTGCCAGCAGCTTGGGACAGTATGAAAAACTGTTTTTT. It yields the protein CASSLGQYEKLFF. The V and J genes are TRBV12-3 or TRBV12-4 and TRBJ1-4, with TRBD1 matching over 7 bases. The V and J ends lost 6 bases and 6 bases, in that order; junction bases with no gene match: 4. This CDR3 comprises 13 residues.

The rearrangement links TRBV29-1 to TRBJ2-5, with 8 nucleotides matching TRBD2. The CDR3 is made up of 14 amino acids. Germline CDR1 reads SQVTM; CDR2 reads ANQGSEA. The J segment lost 8 bases and the V segment lost 4 bases, leaving 12 bases of the junction unmatched. CDR3 amino acids: CSVGLSGESTTQYF. CDR3 DNA: TGCAGCGTTGGGCTTAGCGGGGAGAGTACTACCCAGTACTTC.

The V and J genes are TRBV18 and TRBJ1-1; tentatively, D is TRBD1 (6 bases). V lost 6 bases to trimming and J lost 1 base, with 18 bases between them. The CDR3 spans 16 residues. Germline V gene sequence: CDR1 KGHSH, CDR2 LQKENI. The CDR3 reads CASSLATGTTNTEAFF. CDR3 coding DNA: TGTGCCAGCTCCCTCGCGACGGGGACAACGAACACTGAAGCTTTCTTT.

This clone was counted a few times. The V call is TRBV11-2, the J call TRBJ2-5; D ambiguous. Germline CDR1 is SGHAT and CDR2 is FQNNGV. V was pared by 1 base and J by 7 bases, with 13 bases between. This CDR3 is 14 amino acids long. The DNA of the CDR3 is TGTGCCAGCAGCTTAGGGCCGACCCGAGGGACCCAGTACTTC. Protein product: CASSLGPTRGTQYF.

This clone rates as medium-sized (0.01 to 0.1%). The chain joins TRBV9 to TRBJ1-4; the D is unclear. The CDR3 extends over 15 amino acids. Deletions cut 3 bases from V and 0 bases from J, with 9 bases between. CDR1 is SGDLS and CDR2 is YYNGEE in the germline V gene. The CDR3 loop is CASSEYSSTNEKLFF. In nucleotides, the CDR3 is TGTGCCAGCAGCGAATACAGTTCAACTAATGAAAAACTGTTTTTT.

The chain links TRBV28 to TRBJ1-4; D gene uncertain. Trimming stripped 6 bases from V and 8 bases from J, with 19 bases between. There are 15 residues in the CDR3. In germline, CDR1 is MDHEN, CDR2 SYDVKM. In DNA, the CDR3 is TGTGCCAGCAGCATCGGAGAGGCAAGCGAGGAAAAACTGTTTTTT. It encodes CASSIGEASEEKLFF. Full variable domain (outside the CDR3, taken from reference TRBV28 and TRBJ1-4): DVKVTQSSRYLVKRTGEKVFLECVQDMDHENMFWYRQDPGLGLRLIYFSYDVKMKEKGDIPEGYSVSREKKERFSLILESASTNQTSMYLCASSIGEASEEKLFFGSGTQLSVL.

V and J are TRBV28 and TRBJ2-3, with TRBD2 matching over 8 bases. This CDR3 has 16 residues. Losses at the gene ends were 6 bases for V and 4 bases for J; bases not matched to a gene: 12. Germline V gives CDR1 MDHEN, CDR2 SYDVKM. The CDR3 bases are TGTGCCAGCAGGGGTGTAGCGGGGAGGGGAGCAGATACGCAGTATTTT. Residues: CASRGVAGRGADTQYF.

The rearrangement joins TRBV11-2 to TRBJ1-3; D is unresolved. The CDR3 has 12 residues. With 1 base removed from V and 5 bases from J, the gap between germline ends came to 3 bases. The V gene's germline CDR1 is SGHAT and CDR2 FQNNGV. CDR3 DNA: TGTGCCAGCAGCTTAGGGCGAAACACCATATATTTT. This translates into CASSLGRNTIYF. The variable domain in full, completed from reference TRBV11-2 and TRBJ1-3, reads EAGVAQSPRYKIIEKRQSVAFWCNPISGHATLYWYQQILGQGPKLLIQFQNNGVVDDSQLPKDRFSAERLKGVDSTLKIQPAKLEDSAVYLCASSLGRNTIYFGEGSWLTVV.

The rearrangement uses TRBV3-1 (or the pseudogene TRBV3-2) and TRBJ1-5, with 7 bases that match TRBD1. CDR3 length equals 15 residues. Germline trimming cut 3 bases from V and 1 base from J; bases unmatched to any gene: 3. The germline V gene has CDR1 LGHDT and CDR2 YNNKEL (reference sequence). This CDR3 reads CASSQGQQSNQPQHF. CDR3 nucleotides: TGTGCCAGCAGCCAGGGACAGCAAAGCAATCAGCCCCAGCATTTT.

The count of this clone is one. This chain links TRBV4-3 with TRBJ2-2; tentative D call: TRBD2 (6 bases). Trimming pared 3 bases from V and 0 bases from J, leaving 14 bases between. The CDR3 consists of 17 residues. Germline assignment: CDR1 LGHNA and CDR2 YSLEER. In DNA, the CDR3 is TGCGCCAGCAGCCAGCCTTCTAGCGCGTCGAACACCGGGGAGCTGTTTTTT. As protein: CASSQPSSASNTGELFF.

Turning to this clone: The same CDR3 arises from other DNA sequences in this sample as well. The V and J genes are TRBV10-3 and TRBJ2-1, with 7 bases lining up with TRBD2. The length of the CDR3 is 15 residues. V shed 3 bases and J 9 bases; nucleotides not matched to a gene: 11. Per germline, CDR1 ENHRY and CDR2 SYGVKD. CDR3 nucleotide sequence: TGTGCCATCAGTGAATCGACCGGGAGGAGGGTTGAGCAGTTCTTC. It is translated as CAISESTGRRVEQFF.

This clone was seen repeatedly, ten times or more. This chain links TRBV24-1 with TRBJ1-5; 7 bases match TRBD1. J gave up 0 bases and V 5 bases, and 9 bases lay outside the gene matches. Germline values: CDR1 KGHDR, CDR2 SFDVKD. The CDR3 runs 17 residues. CDR3 loop: CATSGTGGQASNQPQHF. The DNA of the CDR3 is TGTGCCACCAGTGGAACGGGCGGACAGGCTAGCAATCAGCCCCAGCATTTT.

The chain is built from TRBV7-2 and TRBJ2-1; 7 bases map to TRBD2. The J segment lost 5 bases and the V segment lost 2 bases, leaving 6 bases of the junction unmatched. In germline, CDR1 is SGHTA, CDR2 FQGNSA. This CDR3 spans 15 amino acids. The CDR3 coding sequence is TGTGCCAGCAGCTTATCGGGCGGGGGAAACAATGAGCAGTTCTTC. Amino acid sequence: CASSLSGGGNNEQFF. The full variable domain, completed using reference TRBV7-2 and TRBJ2-1, is GAGVSQSPSNKVTEKGKDVELRCDPISGHTALYWYRQSLGQGLEFLIYFQGNSAPDKSGLPSDRFSAERTGGSVSTLTIQRTQQEDSAVYLCASSLSGGGNNEQFFGPGTRLTVL.

V is TRBV27 and J is TRBJ1-5, with a weak D call TRBD1 (6 bases). With 8 bases removed from V and 6 bases from J, the gap between germline ends came to 26 bases. CDR3 length equals 17 residues. CDR1 and CDR2 from the germline V gene are MNHEY and SMNVEV (reference sequence). The CDR3, as DNA: TGTGCCAGCCAAGGGACAATTAGAGGGAAGGTGGGTCAGCCCCAGCATTTT. Its protein product is CASQGTIRGKVGQPQHF.

The gene calls are TRBV30 and TRBJ2-7; weak D call: TRBD2 (5 bases). Trimming removed 8 bases at V and 1 base at J, with 6 bases between. Germline loops: CDR1 GTSNPN, CDR2 SVGIG (reference sequence). This CDR3 has 10 residues. The CDR3 protein is CAGGSYEQYF. The CDR3 DNA reads as TGTGCCGGCGGGTCCTACGAGCAGTACTTC. Full variable domain (outside the CDR3, taken from reference TRBV30 and TRBJ2-7): SQTIHQWPATLVQPVGSPLSLECTVEGTSNPNLYWYRQAAGRGLQLLFYSVGIGQISSEVPQNLSASRPQDRQFILSSKKLLLSDSGFYLCAGGSYEQYFGPGTRLTVT.

This chain uses TRBV25-1 with TRBJ1-4, with TRBD1 identical over 7 bases. CDR3 length: 15 amino acids. The germline gives CDR1 MGHDK, CDR2 SYGVNS. J gave up 8 bases and V 0 bases, and 6 bases lay outside the gene matches. The CDR3 region has the DNA TGTGCCAGCAGTGAATATAAGGGGGCGAAAGAAAAACTGTTTTTT. Its translation is CASSEYKGAKEKLFF.

This clone was picked up one time. The V call is TRBV7-9, the J call TRBJ2-5; D is ambiguous. The germline V and J ends were trimmed by 0 bases and 5 bases, with 4 bases remaining between them. CDR1 SEHNR and CDR2 FQNEAQ come from the germline V gene (reference sequence). The CDR3 has 12 residues. Written as DNA, the CDR3 is TGTGCCAGCAGCTTAGCTTCGGAGACCCAGTACTTC. Protein product: CASSLASETQYF. The full variable domain, its missing parts supplied by reference TRBV7-9 and TRBJ2-5, is DTGVSQNPRHKITKRGQNVTFRCDPISEHNRLYWYRQTLGQGPEFLTYFQNEAQLEKSRLLSDRFSAERPKGSFSTLEIQRTEQGDSAMYLCASSLASETQYFGPGTRLLVL.

This clone has only a few counts. The chain recombines TRBV11-2 with TRBJ2-3, with D hard to call. Germline CDR1 SGHAT, CDR2 FQNNGV. CDR3 length: 11 amino acids. Trimming took off 6 bases at V and 3 bases at J, with 4 bases between the two ends. CDR3 region: CASSRTDTQYF. For the CDR3, the DNA is TGTGCCAGCAGTCGGACAGATACGCAGTATTTT.

This clone appeared once. This CDR3 is CASSVDAGVGDTQYF. CDR3 DNA: TGTGCCAGCAGCGTAGACGCGGGAGTAGGAGATACGCAGTATTTT. This chain uses TRBV9 with TRBJ2-3; 7 bases are shared with TRBD2. V was pared by 0 bases and J by 5 bases, with 6 bases of the junction left unmatched. Germline loops: CDR1 SGDLS, CDR2 YYNGEE. The CDR3 contains 15 residues. Complete variable domain (other parts from reference TRBV9 and TRBJ2-3): DSGVTQTPKHLITATGQRVTLRCSPRSGDLSVYWYQQSLDQGLQFLIQYYNGEERAKGNILERFSAQQFPDLHSELNLSSLELGDSALYFCASSVDAGVGDTQYFGPGTRLTVL.

The chain combines TRBV18 with TRBJ1-1; possible D gene TRBD1, 6 bases. V was clipped by 4 bases and J by 1 base, with 7 bases between them. The CDR3 is made up of 13 amino acids. The germline V gene has CDR1 KGHSH and CDR2 LQKENI. The CDR3 loop is CASSLDRNTEAFF. The DNA of the CDR3 is TGTGCCAGCTCACTGGACAGGAACACTGAAGCTTTCTTT.

The rearrangement uses TRBV27 and TRBJ2-3; possibly TRBD2 for D (6 bases). CDR1 and CDR2 from the germline V gene are MNHEY and SMNVEV (reference sequence). The V and J ends lost 6 bases and 5 bases respectively, with 18 bases between them. CDR3 length equals 15 residues. CDR3 in amino acids: CASRGGLFGLDTQYF. The CDR3 nucleotides read TGTGCCAGCAGGGGAGGACTTTTTGGATTAGATACGCAGTATTTT.

This clone was seen only once. V is TRBV5-1 and J is TRBJ2-2; 10 nucleotides align to TRBD1. The trim removed 0 bases at V and 3 bases at J, leaving 2 bases unmatched. Germline V lookup: CDR1 SGHRS, CDR2 YFSETQ. The CDR3 is 16 residues long. CDR3 nucleotides: TGCGCCAGCAGCTTGGGGGACAGGGGTGACACCGGGGAGCTGTTTTTT. Its protein product is CASSLGDRGDTGELFF. Using reference TRBV5-1 and TRBJ2-2 for the parts outside the CDR3, the full variable domain is KAGVTQTPRYLIKTRGQQVTLSCSPISGHRSVSWYQQTPGQGLQFLFEYFSETQRNKGNFPGRFSGRQFSNSRSEMNVSTLELGDSALYLCASSLGDRGDTGELFFGEGSRLTVL.

The CDR3 bases are TGCGCCAGCAGCCAACAGCTCCCCAGGACAGGGTTGAGTGTTGTCGGTGGAAACACCATATATTTT. Residues: CASSQQLPRTGLSVVGGNTIYF. V usage is TRBV4-3 and J usage is TRBJ1-3; 8 bases agree with TRBD1. Germline V lookup: CDR1 LGHNA, CDR2 YSLEER. After removal of 2 bases from V and 3 bases from J, the junction contained 24 bases not matched to a gene. This CDR3 region has 22 residues.

The rearrangement links TRBV29-1 to TRBJ2-1, with TRBD1 matching over 7 bases. V gave up 8 bases and J gave up 9 bases; unmatched junction bases: 7. Germline values: CDR1 SQVTM, CDR2 ANQGSEA. The length of the CDR3 is 11 residues. This CDR3 is CSTRAGGEQFF. The CDR3 region has the DNA TGCAGCACGCGGGCAGGGGGTGAGCAGTTCTTC.